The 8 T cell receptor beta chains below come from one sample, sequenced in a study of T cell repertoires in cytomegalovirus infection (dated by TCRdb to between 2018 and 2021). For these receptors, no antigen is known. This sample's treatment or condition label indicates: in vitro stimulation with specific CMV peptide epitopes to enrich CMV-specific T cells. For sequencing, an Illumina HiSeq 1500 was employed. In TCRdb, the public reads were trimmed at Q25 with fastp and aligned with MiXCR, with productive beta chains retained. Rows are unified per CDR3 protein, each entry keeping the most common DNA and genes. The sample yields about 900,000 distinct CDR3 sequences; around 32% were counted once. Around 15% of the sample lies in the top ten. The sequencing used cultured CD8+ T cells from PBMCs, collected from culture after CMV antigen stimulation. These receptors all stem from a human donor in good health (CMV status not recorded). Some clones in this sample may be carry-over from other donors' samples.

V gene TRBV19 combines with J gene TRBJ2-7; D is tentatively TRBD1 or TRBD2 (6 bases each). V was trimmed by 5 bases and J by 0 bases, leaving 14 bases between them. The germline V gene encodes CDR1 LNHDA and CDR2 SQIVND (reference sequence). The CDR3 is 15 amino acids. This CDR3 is CASSLLPGASYEQYF. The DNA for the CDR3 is TGTGCCAGTAGTCTTCTCCCGGGGGCCTCCTACGAGCAGTACTTC.

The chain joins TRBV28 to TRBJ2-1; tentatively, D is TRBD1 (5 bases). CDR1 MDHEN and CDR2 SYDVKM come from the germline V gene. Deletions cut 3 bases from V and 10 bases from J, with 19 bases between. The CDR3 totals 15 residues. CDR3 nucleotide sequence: TGTGCCAGCAGTTTCAGGGCAGGTCCTCAGTGGGAGCAGTTCTTC. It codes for CASSFRAGPQWEQFF. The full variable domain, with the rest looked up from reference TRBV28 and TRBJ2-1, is DVKVTQSSRYLVKRTGEKVFLECVQDMDHENMFWYRQDPGLGLRLIYFSYDVKMKEKGDIPEGYSVSREKKERFSLILESASTNQTSMYLCASSFRAGPQWEQFFGPGTRLTVL.

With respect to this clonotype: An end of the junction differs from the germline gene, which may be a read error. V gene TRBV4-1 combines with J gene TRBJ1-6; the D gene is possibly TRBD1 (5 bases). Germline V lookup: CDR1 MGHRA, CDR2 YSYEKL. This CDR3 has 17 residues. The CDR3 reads CASSGGSAPNNNSPLHF. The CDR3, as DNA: TGTGCCAGCAGCGGGGGGTCCGCCCCAAACAATAATTCACCCCTCCACTTT.

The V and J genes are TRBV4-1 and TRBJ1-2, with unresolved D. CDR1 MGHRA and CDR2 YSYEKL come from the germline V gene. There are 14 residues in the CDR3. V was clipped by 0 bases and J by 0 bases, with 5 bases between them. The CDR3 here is CASSQDGANYGYTF. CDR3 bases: TGCGCCAGCAGCCAAGACGGAGCTAACTATGGCTACACCTTC.

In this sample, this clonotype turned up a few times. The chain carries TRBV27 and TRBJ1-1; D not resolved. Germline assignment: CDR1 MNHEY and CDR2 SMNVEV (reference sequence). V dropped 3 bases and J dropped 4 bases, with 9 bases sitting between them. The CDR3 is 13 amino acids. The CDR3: CASSFTAITEAFF. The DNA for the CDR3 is TGTGCCAGCAGTTTTACAGCGATCACTGAAGCTTTCTTT.

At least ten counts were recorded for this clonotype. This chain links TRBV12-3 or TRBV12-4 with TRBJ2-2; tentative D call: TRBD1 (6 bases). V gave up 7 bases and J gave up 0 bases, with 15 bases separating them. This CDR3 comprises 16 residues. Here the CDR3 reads CASTHRELANTGELFF. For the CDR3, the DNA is TGTGCCAGCACCCACAGGGAGTTAGCGAACACCGGGGAGCTGTTTTTT.

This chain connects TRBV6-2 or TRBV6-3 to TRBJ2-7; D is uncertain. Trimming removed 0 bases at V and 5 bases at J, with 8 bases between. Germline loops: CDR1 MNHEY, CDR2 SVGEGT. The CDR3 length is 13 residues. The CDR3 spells CASSYSVGNEQYV. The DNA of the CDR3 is TGTGCCAGCAGTTACTCGGTTGGGAACGAGCAGTACGTC.

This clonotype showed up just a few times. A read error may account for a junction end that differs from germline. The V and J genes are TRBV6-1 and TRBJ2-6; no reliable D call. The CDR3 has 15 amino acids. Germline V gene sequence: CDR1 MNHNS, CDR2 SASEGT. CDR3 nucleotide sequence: TGTGCCAGCAGCGAAGATCACTCTGGGGCCAACGTCCTGACTTTC. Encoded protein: CASSEDHSGANVLTF.